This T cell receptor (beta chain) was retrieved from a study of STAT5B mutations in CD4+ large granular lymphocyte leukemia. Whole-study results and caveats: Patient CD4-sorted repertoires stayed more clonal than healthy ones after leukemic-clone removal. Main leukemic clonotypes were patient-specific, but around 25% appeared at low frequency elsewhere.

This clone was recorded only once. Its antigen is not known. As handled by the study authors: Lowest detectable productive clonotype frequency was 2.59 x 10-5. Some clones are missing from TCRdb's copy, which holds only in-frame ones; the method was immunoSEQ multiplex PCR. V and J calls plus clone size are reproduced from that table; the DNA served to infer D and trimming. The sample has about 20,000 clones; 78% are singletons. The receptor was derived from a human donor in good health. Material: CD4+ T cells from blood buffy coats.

CDR3 DNA sequence: TGTGCCAGCAGTTTCCTTGTGGGTGCCAGGCGGGGAAGAGGAGAGACCCAGTACTTC. This codes for CASSFLVGARRGRGETQYF. The chain joins TRBV27 to TRBJ2-5; D may be TRBD2 (6 bases). V lost 3 bases and J lost 4, with 27 bases in between. The germline V gene has CDR1 MNHEY and CDR2 SMNVEV (reference sequence). This CDR3 contains 19 residues.